The T cell receptor (beta chain) described here comes from a study of cytomegalovirus exposure and HLA in healthy donors. The PCR made use of 60 Vbeta and 13 Jbeta primers. The table came from immunoSEQ multiplex PCR; TCRdb's copy has only in-frame clones and leaves some out. The sample shows 150,000 to 200,000 clones, roughly four fifths of them seen only once. Trimming removed 2 bases from V and 0 bases from J, with 6 bases in between. This CDR3 spans 15 amino acids. CDR1 is SGHRS and CDR2 is YFSETQ in the germline V gene. This rearrangement joins TRBV5-1 to TRBJ1-6; no definite D call. Sequencing was performed on PBMCs. This TCR came from a woman between 45 and 65 years old in good health and CMV-seropositive. The CDR3 reads CASSFGSSYNSPLHF. The DNA of the CDR3 is TGCGCCAGCAGCTTTGGGAGCTCCTATAATTCACCCCTCCACTTT. Drawing the rest from reference TRBV5-1 and TRBJ1-6, the complete variable domain is KAGVTQTPRYLIKTRGQQVTLSCSPISGHRSVSWYQQTPGQGLQFLFEYFSETQRNKGNFPGRFSGRQFSNSRSEMNVSTLELGDSALYLCASSFGSSYNSPLHFGNGTRLTVT.